The text below deals with one T cell receptor (beta chain). Its cognate antigen is unknown. This sample was included in a study of CD4 T cells in relation to SARS-CoV-2 and coronaviruses. Germline values: CDR1 ENHRY, CDR2 SYGVKD. The trim removed 2 bases at V and 5 bases at J, leaving 4 bases unmatched. CDR3 length equals 14 residues. Study outcomes and limitations: SARS-CoV-2-driven expansion was significantly weaker in crossreactive than monoreactive clones.

CD4+ T cells from unexposed donors were obtained before the COVID-19 pandemic (2011-2018). Cryopreserved PBMCs were CD4-enriched, then split into naive and memory cells. The data were produced by immunoSEQ multiplex PCR, yet TCRdb's version contains in-frame clones alone and is incomplete. This sample carries nearly 70,000 clones, approximately 93% of them seen once, and the ten largest clones take 0.2% to 0.25%. The TCR comes from a human donor in good health. V gene TRBV10-3 combines with J gene TRBJ2-7; 9 nucleotides match TRBD1. The sequencing input was naive CD4+ T cells from PBMCs. Sample subset: naive CD4+ T cells isolated by negative enrichment. The CDR3 reads CAISEPQGADEQYF. In DNA, the CDR3 is TGTGCCATCAGTGAGCCACAGGGGGCTGACGAGCAGTACTTC.